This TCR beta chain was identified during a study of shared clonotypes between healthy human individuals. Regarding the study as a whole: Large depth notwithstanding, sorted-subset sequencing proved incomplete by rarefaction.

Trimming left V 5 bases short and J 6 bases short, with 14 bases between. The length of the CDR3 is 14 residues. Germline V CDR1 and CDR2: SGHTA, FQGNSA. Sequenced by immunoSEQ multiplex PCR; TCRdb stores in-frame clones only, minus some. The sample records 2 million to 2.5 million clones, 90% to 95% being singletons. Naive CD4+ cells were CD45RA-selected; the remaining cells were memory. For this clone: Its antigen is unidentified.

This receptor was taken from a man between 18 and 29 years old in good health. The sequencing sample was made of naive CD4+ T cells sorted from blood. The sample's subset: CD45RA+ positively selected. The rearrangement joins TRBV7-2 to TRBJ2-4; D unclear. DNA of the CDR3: TGTGCCAGCAGCCCTTCGGACCGTACAAACATTCAGTACTTC. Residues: CASSPSDRTNIQYF.